This passage covers 5 T cell receptor beta chains from one sample sequenced in a study of blood T cell repertoires in COVID-19. Produced via immunoSEQ multiplex PCR; TCRdb's table is partial and in-frame only. This sample has a few hundred thousand clones, with 70% to 90% found just once. Sequencing was performed on peripheral blood. The receptors were gathered from a man younger than 35 with active or convalescent COVID-19.

The rearrangement links TRBV27 to TRBJ2-7; D might be TRBD1 (6 bases). V lost 10 bases, J lost 3 bases, and 10 bases lay in between. The germline gives CDR1 MNHEY, CDR2 SMNVEV (reference sequence). This CDR3 has 11 amino acids. This chain's CDR3 is CATTDSYEQYF. DNA of the CDR3: TGTGCCACCACGGACAGCTACGAGCAGTACTTC.

This clone came up once. V and J are TRBV4-1 and TRBJ2-7; perhaps TRBD2 as D (6 bases). The CDR3 is 15 amino acids. Trimming removed 0 bases at V and 7 bases at J, with 16 bases between. The germline CDR1 and CDR2 sequences are MGHRA and YSYEKL. The CDR3 is CASSQDGDFQREQYF. The CDR3 DNA sequence: TGCGCCAGCAGCCAAGACGGGGACTTTCAAAGGGAGCAGTACTTC.

This chain links TRBV7-8 with TRBJ2-3, with 11 bases fitting TRBD2. Looked up from germline, CDR1 is SGHVS and CDR2 is FQNEAQ. The V gene end was trimmed by 1 base and the J gene end by 1 base; junction bases not matched to a gene: 13. The CDR3 length is 20 residues. The CDR3 sequence is CASSLVPGIAGGVRTDTQYF. DNA of the CDR3: TGTGCCAGCAGCTTAGTTCCCGGTATAGCGGGGGGGGTGCGCACAGATACGCAGTATTTT.

This clone was recorded only once. Germline and junction disagree at one end, which may indicate a read error. The rearrangement links TRBV6-1 to TRBJ1-2; 7 nucleotides agree with TRBD1. The CDR3 spans 15 residues. Germline-derived CDR1 and CDR2 are MNHNS and SASEGT. The CDR3 coding sequence is TGTGCCAGCACTGAAACGGACAGGAGGCACTATGGCTACACCTTC. Translated: CASTETDRRHYGYTF.

V usage is TRBV19 and J usage is TRBJ2-6; possible D gene TRBD1, 5 bases. This CDR3 region has 14 residues. In germline, CDR1 is LNHDA, CDR2 SQIVND (reference sequence). The germline V and J ends were trimmed by 5 bases and 3 bases, with 8 bases remaining between them. The DNA for the CDR3 is TGTGCCAGTAGTGGGGCTCATGGGGCCAACGTCCTGACTTTC. It encodes CASSGAHGANVLTF.